This TCR beta chain was observed in a study of cytomegalovirus exposure and HLA in healthy donors. The PCR made use of 60 Vbeta and 13 Jbeta primers. Here immunoSEQ multiplex PCR was the method, and the copy in TCRdb shows in-frame clones only, minus some. The sample has around 70,000 clones, more than 70% seen once. This CDR3 spans 14 amino acids. Germline V gene sequence: CDR1 MNHEY, CDR2 SMNVEV (reference sequence). With 2 bases clipped from V and 4 bases from J, the junction kept 3 bases outside the gene matches. This sequence was found in a woman aged 40-49 years in good health and CMV-seropositive. The sequenced sample was PBMCs. The rearrangement links TRBV27 to TRBJ2-3; 7 bases line up with TRBD1. In DNA form, the CDR3 reads TGTGCCAGCAGTTTAGAGGGGGCCCCAGATACGCAGTATTTT. This translates into CASSLEGAPDTQYF.